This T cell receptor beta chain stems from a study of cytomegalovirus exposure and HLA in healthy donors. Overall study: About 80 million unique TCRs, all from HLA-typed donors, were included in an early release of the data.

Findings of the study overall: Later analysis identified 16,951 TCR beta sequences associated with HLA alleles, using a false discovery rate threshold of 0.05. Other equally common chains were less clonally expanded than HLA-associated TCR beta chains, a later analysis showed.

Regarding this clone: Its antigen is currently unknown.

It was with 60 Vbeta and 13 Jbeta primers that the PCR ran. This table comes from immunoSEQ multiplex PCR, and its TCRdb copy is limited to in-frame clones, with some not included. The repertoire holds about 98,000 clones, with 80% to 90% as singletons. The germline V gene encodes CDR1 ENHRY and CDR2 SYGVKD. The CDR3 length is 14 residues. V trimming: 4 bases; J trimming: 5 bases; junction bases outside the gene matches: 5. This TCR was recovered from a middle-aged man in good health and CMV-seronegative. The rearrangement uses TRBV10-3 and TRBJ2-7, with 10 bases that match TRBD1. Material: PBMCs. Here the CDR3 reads CAISATTGGDEQYF. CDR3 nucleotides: TGTGCCATCAGTGCTACGACAGGGGGCGACGAGCAGTACTTC.